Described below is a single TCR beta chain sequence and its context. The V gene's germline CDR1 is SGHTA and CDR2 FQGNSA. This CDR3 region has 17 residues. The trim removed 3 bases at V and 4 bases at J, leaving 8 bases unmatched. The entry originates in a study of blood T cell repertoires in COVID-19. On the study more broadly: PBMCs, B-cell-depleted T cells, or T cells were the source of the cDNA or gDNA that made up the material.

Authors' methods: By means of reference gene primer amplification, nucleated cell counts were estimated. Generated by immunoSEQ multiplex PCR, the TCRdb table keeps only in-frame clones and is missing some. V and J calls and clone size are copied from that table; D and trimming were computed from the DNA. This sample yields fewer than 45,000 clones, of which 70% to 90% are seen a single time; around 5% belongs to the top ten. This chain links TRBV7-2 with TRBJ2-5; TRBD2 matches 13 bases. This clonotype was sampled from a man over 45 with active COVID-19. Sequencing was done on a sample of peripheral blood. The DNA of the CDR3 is TGTGCCAGCAGCTTGGGCCCACTAGCGGGGGGGCGAGAGACCCAGTACTTC. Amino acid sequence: CASSLGPLAGGRETQYF. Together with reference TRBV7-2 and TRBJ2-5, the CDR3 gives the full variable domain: GAGVSQSPSNKVTEKGKDVELRCDPISGHTALYWYRQSLGQGLEFLIYFQGNSAPDKSGLPSDRFSAERTGGSVSTLTIQRTQQEDSAVYLCASSLGPLAGGRETQYFGPGTRLLVL.